This T cell receptor beta chain was sequenced for a study of beta chain features in type 1 diabetes (dated by TCRdb to the late 2010s). Background for the entire study: Mean age, gender distribution, total cell number and subset yield were not different between patients and healthy donors. A total of 107,917,701 sorted cells were examined across all samples, and the number of cells per subset was strongly correlated with RNA yield. The study compared TCRB repertoires of sorted circulating CD4+ T cell subsets between recently diagnosed type 1 diabetes patients and matched healthy donors. Naive and central memory subsets were obtained from all 30 or so donors, but regulatory and stem cell-like memory subsets were isolated from only 8 patients and roughly 8 healthy donors.

Each donor gave one peripheral blood draw, averaging about 100 mL, which was collected into heparinised tubes. A BD FACSAria II was used to sort naive, central memory, regulatory and stem cell-like memory CD4+ T cells with a panel that included CD45RO, CCR7, CD25, CD127, CD95 and CD27. All sorted populations exceeded 95% purity. PBMCs were isolated immediately by Lymphoprep density gradient centrifugation and stained directly without culture. So that batch effects would be minimized, each experiment stained and sorted samples in pairs, pairing one healthy donor with one patient. Looking up the germline V gene (reference sequence) yields CDR1 SEHNR and CDR2 FQNEAQ. Measured from the cysteine to the phenylalanine, the CDR3 is 15 residues long. Kept here is only the CDR3 DNA, which spans 45 bases and is read in frame from base 1. At the junction V is shortened by 6 bases and J by 0 bases; bases outside the gene matches: 6.

The entire amount of isolated RNA was reverse transcribed using the High Capacity cDNA Reverse Transcription Kit, so the sequenced TCRB transcripts were expressed ones. Naive, central memory and regulatory T cell samples underwent deep immunoSEQ sequencing, averaging around 4 million total reads per sample. Sorted cells were lysed in RLT buffer and RNA was extracted with DNase-treated RNeasy Micro or Mini kits, depending on cell number. Each cell subset was processed on its own to prevent cross-contamination, while patient and healthy donor samples were processed together. The immunoSEQ multiplex PCR was used to amplify TCRB sequences from cDNA, yielding 87-bp fragments that span the CDR3 region. Sequencing of the amplicons was done on the Illumina HiSeq platform. Concerning the study's data processing: Synthetic template baselines were used to correct PCR bias computationally, reads within Hamming distance 2 were collapsed, and singletons that could not be merged were discarded. By aligning reads against IMGT, V, D and J genes, CDR3 length, and insertions or deletions at six rearrangement sites were assigned. Clonotype counts were normalized to sorted cell number within each subset before computing true diversity and Gini coefficients with the tcR R package. The overlap coefficient, calculated on TCRB nucleotide sequences, was used to measure repertoire sharing. Out-of-frame TCRB sequences from naive cells were analyzed as a proxy for the pre-selection repertoire. TCRdb mirrors the immuneACCESS table, restricted to in-frame sequences. Some clones are absent from its copies; in checked studies, under half trace to an unresolved V gene, and the reason for the others is unknown. V and J calls and clone size follow that table, whereas D and trimming were derived from the DNA. This sample is represented by 300,000 or so clones; roughly 14% of them were singletons. Roughly 0.015% of the sample goes to the ten largest clones.

Results and caveats for the whole study, not just this receptor: Type 1 diabetes patients showed a moderate but significant shortening of TCRB CDR3 length in all four CD4+ subsets. Naive, central memory and regulatory TCRB repertoires appeared more similar among patients than among healthy donors. Patients with type 1 diabetes made fewer insertions and deleted more nucleotides at VDJ recombination sites, implying thymic rearrangement abnormalities. Because the HLA sub-analyses included only small numbers of individuals, any influence of HLA type on TCRB rearrangement was left unresolved. PCR might favor shorter templates, but patient and control samples were amplified and corrected together, so any skew would affect both groups equally. Because cDNA was sequenced instead of genomic DNA, activated cells with high expression could be over-represented, although the groups did not differ in activation or CD3 levels.

On this clone: The antigen it binds to is not known. No qualities accompany the bases; no much larger clone lies one base away.

The V and J genes are TRBV7-9 and TRBJ2-7, and 9 junction bases match TRBD1. The specimen sequenced was naive CD4+ T cells from blood. The sample's cell subset or site, from its label and the paper: true naive CD4+ T cells. This receptor was obtained from a woman aged 18 to 35 with type 1 diabetes. The DNA reads as follows: TGTGCCAGCAGTTCCGGGACAGGGAGCTCCTACGAGCAGTACTTC. Its product reads: CASSSGTGSSYEQYF.